The entry below gives a single TCR beta chain sequence along with its context. Its antigen is not identified. The data were obtained in a study of T cell responses to AZD1222 COVID-19 vaccine. Study-level findings and limits: Baseline seropositivity characterized only a handful of AZD1222 recipients.

Assay used: immunoSEQ multiplex PCR; TCRdb lists only in-frame clones, some missing. The repertoire holds 120,000 to 150,000 clones, with around 83% as singletons. This receptor was obtained from an adult in good health. This specimen consisted of peripheral blood, obtained on day 0 of MenACWY control vaccination.

The CDR3 loop is CASRGQGEFLSSYNEQFF. Written as DNA, the CDR3 is TGTGCCAGCAGAGGACAGGGAGAATTCTTGAGCTCCTACAATGAGCAGTTCTTC. This chain links TRBV7-9 with TRBJ2-1; the match to TRBD1 covers 8 bases. CDR1 is SEHNR and CDR2 is FQNEAQ in the germline V gene (reference sequence). The CDR3 runs 18 residues. V trimming: 6 bases; J trimming: 0 bases; junction bases outside the gene matches: 13.